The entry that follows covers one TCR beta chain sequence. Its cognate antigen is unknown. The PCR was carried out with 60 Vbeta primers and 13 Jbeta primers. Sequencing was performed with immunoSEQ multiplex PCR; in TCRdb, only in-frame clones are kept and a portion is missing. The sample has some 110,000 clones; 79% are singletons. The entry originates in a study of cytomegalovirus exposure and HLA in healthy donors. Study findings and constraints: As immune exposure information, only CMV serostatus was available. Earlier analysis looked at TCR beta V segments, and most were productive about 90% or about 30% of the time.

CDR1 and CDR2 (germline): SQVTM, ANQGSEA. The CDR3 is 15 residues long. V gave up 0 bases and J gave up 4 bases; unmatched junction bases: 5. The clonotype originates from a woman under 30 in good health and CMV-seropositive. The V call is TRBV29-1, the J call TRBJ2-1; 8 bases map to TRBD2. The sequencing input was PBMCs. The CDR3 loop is CSVEDVRGGYNEQFF. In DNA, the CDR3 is TGCAGCGTTGAAGATGTTCGGGGGGGGTACAATGAGCAGTTCTTC.